Listed below are T cell receptor beta chains from one sample, sequenced in a study of T cells after yellow fever vaccination. One entry per CDR3 protein results from TCRdb running MiXCR on the 5' RACE reads. The sample has around 200,000 distinct CDR3 sequences, roughly 11% seen once. Sequencing was performed on CD8+ T cells sorted from PBMCs, taken 15 days after the yellow fever booster vaccination. These receptors were obtained from a young man who received the YFV17D yellow fever vaccine. Each CDR3 is given with its conserved first and last residue. The D gene is left open where the match is weak. Only part of the rows carry a size: once, few, many, or a class if the clone is expanded.

d_call	clone_size	v_call	j_call	cdr3_nt	cdr3_aa
-	-	TRBV6-1	TRBJ2-2	TGTGCCAGCAGTGAAGCGGGGGAGCTGTTTTTT	CASSEAGELFF
-	few	TRBV5-1	TRBJ1-5	TGCGCCAGCAGCTTGGCCGGGGATGGGGGCAATCAGCCCCAGCATTTT	CASSLAGDGGNQPQHF
-	few	TRBV5-1	TRBJ2-7	TGCGCCAGCAGCTTGTTGTCAGGGCGCTCCTACGAGCAGTACTTC	CASSLLSGRSYEQYF
TRBD2	many	TRBV4-1	TRBJ2-5	TGCGCCAGCAGCCCCGGGGGGGCACAAGAGACCCAGTACTTC	CASSPGGAQETQYF
-	-	TRBV6-5	TRBJ1-2	TGTGCCAGCGCGGGGGCGGGCCACTATGGCTACACCTTC	CASAGAGHYGYTF
-	-	TRBV29-1	TRBJ1-6	TGCAGCCCTATCGATTGCAATTTCCCTACTCCACCCCTCCACTTT	CSPIDCNFPTPPLHF
TRBD1	-	TRBV4-3	TRBJ1-1	TGCGCCAGCAGCCACGAGGGGACAGGGGGCACTGAAGCTTTCTTT	CASSHEGTGGTEAFF
-	few	TRBV4-2	TRBJ2-1	TGTGCCAGCAGCCAAGATAATTCCTTTTATGAGCAGTTCTTC	CASSQDNSFYEQFF
-	-	TRBV9	TRBJ1-4	TGTGCCAGCAGCGTAGAGGATGAAAAACTGTTTTTT	CASSVEDEKLFF
TRBD2	-	TRBV19	TRBJ2-3	TGTGCCAGTAGTAATAATCCGGGGGGAATAACAGATACGCAGTATTTT	CASSNNPGGITDTQYF
-	few	TRBV21-1	TRBJ2-3	TGTGCCAGCAGACGAACCGGGACAGGGATTCCAGATACGCAGTATTTT	CASRRTGTGIPDTQYF
TRBD1	-	TRBV4-1	TRBJ2-2	TGCGCCAGCAGCCCAACCTTCACCGAGGGGGCGGGCACCGGGGAGCTGTTTTTT	CASSPTFTEGAGTGELFF
-	-	TRBV6-6	TRBJ1-1	TGTGCCAGCAGTTACTCTATGGGGTCCGTGAACACTGAAGCTTTCTTT	CASSYSMGSVNTEAFF
TRBD1	few	TRBV6-6	TRBJ2-1	TGTGCCAGCAGTTACCCCGGGACAGGGGAGGGGTCCTACAATGAGCAGTTCTTC	CASSYPGTGEGSYNEQFF
-	many	TRBV29-1	TRBJ1-1	TGCAGCGTTGTTGAGAACACTGAAGCTTTCTTT	CSVVENTEAFF
-	few	TRBV7-9	TRBJ1-6	TGTGCCAGCAGCCCCGGAGGTGGAGGGATGTATTCACCCCTCCACTTT	CASSPGGGGMYSPLHF
-	-	TRBV6-5	TRBJ1-1	TGTGCCAGCAGTTGGAGTCCTCGGACACCGCTAAACACTGAAGCTTTCTTT	CASSWSPRTPLNTEAFF
-	-	TRBV9	TRBJ1-1	TGTGCCAGCAGCGCACTGAACACTGAAGCTTTCTTT	CASSALNTEAFF
-	few	TRBV6-2/TRBV6-3	TRBJ2-1	TGTGCCAGCAGTTTTGGGGCCAATGAGCAGTTCTTC	CASSFGANEQFF
-	-	TRBV29-1	TRBJ1-3	TGCAGCGTTGAAGACCCAGCGATCCTTGGAAACACCATATATTTT	CSVEDPAILGNTIYF
TRBD2	few	TRBV11-1	TRBJ2-2	TGTGCCAGCAGCTCTCCTAGCGGGGGGACCGGGGAGCTGTTTTTT	CASSSPSGGTGELFF
-	few	TRBV10-2	TRBJ1-1	TGCGCCAGCAGTGAGTCGGGTGAAGCTTTCTTT	CASSESGEAFF
-	few	TRBV2	TRBJ1-6	TGTGCCAGCAGTGGTGTTGACAGCTCCTATAATTCACCCCTCCACTTT	CASSGVDSSYNSPLHF
-	-	TRBV11-2	TRBJ2-2	TGTGCCAGCAGCTTTTGGACGGGTTCGGGCACCGGGGAGCTGTTTTTT	CASSFWTGSGTGELFF
TRBD2	few	TRBV5-1	TRBJ2-3	TGCGCCAGCAGCTTGAGGGTTAGCGGGGGAAGCACAGATACGCAGTATTTT	CASSLRVSGGSTDTQYF
-	many	TRBV5-1	TRBJ1-1	TGCGCCAGCAGCCCCAGGGGATATAACTCCGAAGGGGCTTTCTTT	CASSPRGYNSEGAFF
-	many	TRBV29-1	TRBJ2-2	TGCAGCGTTAGGCAGGCGAACACCGGGGAGCTGTTTTTT	CSVRQANTGELFF
-	-	TRBV6-5	TRBJ1-2	TGTGCCAGCAGTCAAGGGGCAGGGGACGAAGGCTACACCTTC	CASSQGAGDEGYTF
-	few	TRBV29-1	TRBJ1-1	TGCAGCGGACGATGGAGCGGCACTGAAGCTTTCTTT	CSGRWSGTEAFF
TRBD2	-	TRBV7-7	TRBJ2-5	TGTGCCAGCAGCAAGCCGGGACTAGCGGGCGGAGAGACCCAGTACTTC	CASSKPGLAGGETQYF
TRBD2	-	TRBV7-6	TRBJ2-3	TGTGCCAGCAGCTTTTTTAGTAGCGGGGACACAGATACGCAGTATTTT	CASSFFSSGDTDTQYF
TRBD2	-	TRBV3-1	TRBJ2-5	TGTGCCAGCAGCCAAGAGGTCCTAGCGGGGAGGGAGACCCAGTACTTC	CASSQEVLAGRETQYF
-	-	TRBV4-3	TRBJ1-2	TGCGCCAGCAGCCCCCAGGGTATTGGCTCAAACGTGGGGTATGGCTACACCTTC	CASSPQGIGSNVGYGYTF
-	many	TRBV4-1	TRBJ1-4	TGCGCCAGCAGCCCTCTCAGGGAAGGGAATGAAAAACTGTTTTTT	CASSPLREGNEKLFF
TRBD1	few	TRBV7-9	TRBJ1-3	TGTGCCAGCAGCTCTCAAAACAGGGGTTCTGGAAACACCATATATTTT	CASSSQNRGSGNTIYF
TRBD1	-	TRBV7-9	TRBJ2-5	TGTGCCAGCAGCTTACGGGCTACAGGGGTAGGAGAGACCCAGTACTTC	CASSLRATGVGETQYF
TRBD1	few	TRBV12-3/TRBV12-4	TRBJ2-4	TGTGCCAGCAGCCCTACAGGGGGCGAAAACATTCAGTACTTC	CASSPTGGENIQYF